The rows below give T cell receptor beta chains drawn from one sample of a study of blood T cell repertoires in COVID-19. Only in-frame clones appear in the TCRdb table, and some are missing; sequencing was by immunoSEQ multiplex PCR. This table has 200,000 to 250,000 clones, 86% appearing once. Sequencing input: PBMCs or T cells enriched from blood (not recorded which). The origin of the receptors is a woman between 50 and 59 years old who had recovered from COVID-19. Each CDR3 is given with its conserved first and last residue. A D gene is named only where the DNA matches it firmly. A row's size may be missing; if present it is once, few, many or a size class.

d_gene,abundance,j_gene,v_gene,CDR3nt,CDR3aa
-,-,TRBJ2-1,TRBV19,TGTGCCAGTAGTATGGCGAGGTTCAATGAGCAGTTCTTC,CASSMARFNEQFF
TRBD1,-,TRBJ1-2,TRBV11-3,TGTGCCAGCAGCTCCGGGACAGATTATGGCTACACCTTC,CASSSGTDYGYTF
-,-,TRBJ1-1,TRBV7-3,TGTGCCAGCAGCTTCCGAGAAAACACTGAAGCTTTCTTT,CASSFRENTEAFF
TRBD1,-,TRBJ2-7,TRBV4-1,TGCGCCAGCAGCCAAACGCCCCGGGACAGGGTGATCAACGAGCAGTACTTC,CASSQTPRDRVINEQYF
-,-,TRBJ2-7,TRBV2,TGTGCCAGCAGTGAAGGGCCCCCCTACGAGCAGTACTTC,CASSEGPPYEQYF
-,-,TRBJ1-4,TRBV10-2,TGCGCCAGCAGTGAGTCGATTGCAGGGGAGTTCGGGAAACTGTTTTTT,CASSESIAGEFGKLFF
TRBD1,-,TRBJ1-2,TRBV7-9,TGTGCCAGCAGCCCGGACAGGGCTAACTATGGCTACACCTTC,CASSPDRANYGYTF
TRBD1,-,TRBJ1-2,TRBV5-6,TGTGCCAGCAGCGTGCCCGGGACAGGCGCTAACTATGGCTACACCTTC,CASSVPGTGANYGYTF
TRBD1,-,TRBJ1-3,TRBV6-4,TGTGCCAGCAGGAACGGGGGACAGAGAAGCCCAGGGGGTGGAAACACCATATATTTT,CASRNGGQRSPGGGNTIYF
-,-,TRBJ2-5,TRBV7-2,TGTGCCAGCAGCCGGCGGGTAGGGCTCCAAGAGACCCAGTACTTC,CASSRRVGLQETQYF
TRBD1,-,TRBJ1-2,TRBV4-1,TGCGCCAGCAGCCAAGTAAACCCGGGACAGGGGAACTATGGCTACACCTTC,CASSQVNPGQGNYGYTF
TRBD1,-,TRBJ2-7,TRBV25-1,TGTGCCAGCGATGACAGGGTGGGCGAGCAGTACTTC,CASDDRVGEQYF
-,-,TRBJ1-5,TRBV6-1,TGTGCCAGCAGTGAAGCAGCAGGGGTCAGAAGCAATCAGCCCCAGCATTTT,CASSEAAGVRSNQPQHF
-,-,TRBJ2-5,TRBV28,TGTGCCAGCATGGGCCCCGGGGGAGAGACCCAGTACTTC,CASMGPGGETQYF
-,-,TRBJ2-7,TRBV7-2,TGTGCCAGCAGCGATCAGGGACTGATCCGCTCCTACGAGCAGTACTTC,CASSDQGLIRSYEQYF
TRBD2,-,TRBJ2-3,TRBV30,TGTGCCTCGACTAGCGGGAGTGGGACAGATACGCAGTATTTT,CASTSGSGTDTQYF
TRBD1,once,TRBJ2-7,TRBV5-1,TGCGCCAGCTTTTCCCCCGGGACAGGGAACCACGAGCAGTACTTC,CASFSPGTGNHEQYF
TRBD2,-,TRBJ2-1,TRBV24-1,TGTGCCACCAGTGGCGCGGGAGGGTCCTCGTACAATGAGCAGTTCTTC,CATSGAGGSSYNEQFF
-,-,TRBJ1-2,TRBV29-1,TGCAGCGTTGAGGGGCAGGATTTTGGCTACACCTTC,CSVEGQDFGYTF
TRBD1,-,TRBJ1-1,TRBV7-6,TGTGCCAGCAGCACCAGGACAGGGCCGAACACTGAAGCTTTCTTT,CASSTRTGPNTEAFF
TRBD1,-,TRBJ2-3,TRBV5-6,TGTGCCAGCAGCATTCCCCGTTCAGGGGGAAGCGGTACGCAGTATTTT,CASSIPRSGGSGTQYF
-,once,TRBJ1-3,TRBV6-6,TGTGCCAGCAGTTACGCAGCTGGAAACACCATATATTTT,CASSYAAGNTIYF
-,-,TRBJ2-7,TRBV29-1,TGCAGCGTTGCAACAGGGATTTTGGGCGAGCAGTACTTC,CSVATGILGEQYF
TRBD1,-,TRBJ2-2,TRBV7-3,TGTGCCAGCAGCGTGGACAGGGGAGGAGGCGGGGAGCTGTTTTTT,CASSVDRGGGGELFF
TRBD1,-,TRBJ1-1,TRBV6-5,TGTGCCAGCAGTTACTCGAAAACAGGGGACACTGAAGCTTTCTTT,CASSYSKTGDTEAFF
TRBD2,-,TRBJ2-1,TRBV9,TGTGCCAGCAGCGTAGCGGGGGGGAGGTATGAGCAGTTCTTC,CASSVAGGRYEQFF
-,few,TRBJ1-2,TRBV25-1,TGTGCCAGCAGTGAAACAGGTACCTATGGCTACACCTTC,CASSETGTYGYTF
TRBD1,few,TRBJ1-2,TRBV5-4,TGTGCCAGCAGCATACCGACAGGGGGCGACTATGGCTACACCTTC,CASSIPTGGDYGYTF
-,-,TRBJ1-1,TRBV19,TGTGCCAGTAGTGAACGGTATAACACTGAAGCTTTCTTT,CASSERYNTEAFF
TRBD2,once,TRBJ2-1,TRBV19,TGTGCCAGTAGTTCTAGGACTAGCGGGCAATACAATGAGCAGTTCTTC,CASSSRTSGQYNEQFF
TRBD2,few,TRBJ2-7,TRBV2,TGTGCCAGCACTACCTTTGGACTAGCGGGAGTTACTGAGCAGTACTTC,CASTTFGLAGVTEQYF
TRBD1,-,TRBJ1-2,TRBV6-6,TGTGCCAGCAGTTACGGGGGGAGGGACAGGTTCTATGGCTACACCTTC,CASSYGGRDRFYGYTF
-,-,TRBJ1-2,TRBV4-3,TGCGCCAGCAGCCAAGGTGGAGGTAATGGCTACACCTTC,CASSQGGGNGYTF
-,-,TRBJ1-2,TRBV2,TGTGCCAGCAGTGAAAATCTGAGAAGCACCTTC,CASSENLRSTF
TRBD1,few,TRBJ1-1,TRBV11-3,TGTGCCAGCAGCTTAGCAGGGGGGAACACTGAAGCTTTCTTT,CASSLAGGNTEAFF
-,-,TRBJ1-1,TRBV28,TGTGCCAGCAGTGGGTGGATACTAAGGAACACTGAAGCTTTCTTT,CASSGWILRNTEAFF
-,-,TRBJ1-3,TRBV30,TGTGCCTGGAGTCCAGATCCTGGAAACACCATATATTTT,CAWSPDPGNTIYF
-,-,TRBJ1-2,TRBV30,TGTGCCCTAGAAATCAACCCGGGAGGCTACACCTTC,CALEINPGGYTF
-,-,TRBJ1-6,TRBV6-5,TGTGCCAGCAGACAGGGAAGATCCTATAATTCACCCCTCCACTTT,CASRQGRSYNSPLHF
-,-,TRBJ2-7,TRBV7-5,TGTGCCAGAAGCTTACCTAGCGGATTCTACGAGCAGTACTTC,CARSLPSGFYEQYF
-,-,TRBJ2-7,TRBV5-4,TGTGCCAGCAGCTTGGAGGTCTCTAGCTCCTACGAGCAGTACTTC,CASSLEVSSSYEQYF
-,-,TRBJ2-7,TRBV6-2/TRBV6-3,TGTGCCAGCAGCATGGCCAAGAGAACCCCGGGACTCTCTGGAGAGCAGTACTTC,CASSMAKRTPGLSGEQYF
TRBD1,-,TRBJ2-1,TRBV4-1,TGCGCCAGCAGCCAACCCGGGACAGGGGTGTCCAATGAGCAGTTCTTC,CASSQPGTGVSNEQFF